This is a list of T cell receptor beta chains from one sample in a study of Ad26.COV2.S vaccination and SARS-CoV-2 variants. Profiling relied on immunoSEQ multiplex PCR, and the TCRdb table lists in-frame clones only, not all of them. The table records around 400,000 clones, about 83% of them present only once. This sample comprised peripheral blood, obtained in a trial of Ad26.COV2.S vaccine versus placebo. Receptors were obtained from a person between 18 and 65 years old who received the Ad26.COV2.S COVID-19 vaccine or a placebo. Both conserved end residues are part of each CDR3. The order of the fields is D gene, J gene, CDR3 length, clone size, V gene, CDR3 protein, CDR3 DNA. D genes are given only for firm matches. Size values are once, few and many counts, or a class for expanded clones, and some rows have none.

d_gene: NA; j_gene: TRBJ2-4; len: 17; abundance: NA; v_gene: TRBV10-3; CDR3aa: CAISEGGQGLAKNIQYF; CDR3nt: TGTGCCATCAGTGAGGGGGGGCAAGGGCTAGCCAAAAACATTCAGTACTTC
d_gene: NA; j_gene: TRBJ1-1; len: 13; abundance: NA; v_gene: TRBV6-2/TRBV6-3; CDR3aa: CASSLERNTEAFF; CDR3nt: TGTGCCAGCAGTTTGGAAAGGAACACTGAAGCTTTCTTT
d_gene: NA; j_gene: TRBJ1-2; len: 15; abundance: NA; v_gene: TRBV4-3; CDR3aa: CASSQVDWPTYGYTF; CDR3nt: TGCGCCAGCAGCCAAGTTGACTGGCCCACCTATGGCTACACCTTC
d_gene: TRBD2; j_gene: TRBJ2-3; len: 16; abundance: NA; v_gene: TRBV24-1; CDR3aa: CATSDRLAGGTDTQYF; CDR3nt: TGTGCCACCAGTGATCGACTAGCGGGAGGCACAGATACGCAGTATTTT
d_gene: NA; j_gene: TRBJ2-1; len: 14; abundance: NA; v_gene: TRBV5-1; CDR3aa: CASSLGPDENEQFF; CDR3nt: TGCGCCAGCAGCCTAGGACCGGACGAGAATGAGCAGTTCTTC
d_gene: NA; j_gene: TRBJ1-3; len: 15; abundance: NA; v_gene: TRBV9; CDR3aa: CASSVDDLGRDTIYF; CDR3nt: TGTGCCAGCAGCGTAGATGACTTGGGCCGGGACACCATATATTTT
d_gene: NA; j_gene: TRBJ1-1; len: 14; abundance: NA; v_gene: TRBV29-1; CDR3aa: CSVARGISNTEAFF; CDR3nt: TGCAGCGTTGCCCGAGGGATTTCGAACACTGAAGCTTTCTTT
d_gene: TRBD1; j_gene: TRBJ1-6; len: 15; abundance: NA; v_gene: TRBV6-5; CDR3aa: CASSYGGTGESPLHF; CDR3nt: TGTGCCAGCAGTTACGGCGGGACAGGGGAATCACCCCTCCACTTT
d_gene: NA; j_gene: TRBJ1-1; len: 15; abundance: NA; v_gene: TRBV5-6; CDR3aa: CASSGGQGRVTEAFF; CDR3nt: TGTGCCAGCAGCGGGGGGCAGGGCAGGGTCACTGAAGCTTTCTTT
d_gene: NA; j_gene: TRBJ2-5; len: 13; abundance: NA; v_gene: TRBV5-6; CDR3aa: CASSQTGTKTQYF; CDR3nt: TGTGCCAGCAGCCAAACAGGGACGAAGACCCAGTACTTC
d_gene: NA; j_gene: TRBJ2-1; len: 15; abundance: few; v_gene: TRBV6-5; CDR3aa: CASSYSIPSRDEQFF; CDR3nt: TGTGCCAGCAGTTACTCGATCCCTAGCCGGGATGAGCAGTTCTTC
d_gene: TRBD2; j_gene: TRBJ2-7; len: 15; abundance: NA; v_gene: TRBV27; CDR3aa: CASSSRLAPPYEQYF; CDR3nt: TGTGCCAGCAGTTCCCGACTAGCGCCTCCCTACGAGCAGTACTTC
d_gene: TRBD1; j_gene: TRBJ1-2; len: 17; abundance: NA; v_gene: TRBV4-2; CDR3aa: CASSQARGTGLNYGYTF; CDR3nt: TGTGCCAGCAGCCAAGCGCGGGGGACAGGGCTAAACTATGGCTACACCTTC
d_gene: NA; j_gene: TRBJ2-7; len: 15; abundance: many; v_gene: TRBV13; CDR3aa: CASSSRGGGGYEQYF; CDR3nt: TGTGCCAGCAGCTCCAGGGGAGGGGGAGGCTACGAGCAGTACTTC
d_gene: TRBD2; j_gene: TRBJ2-4; len: 16; abundance: NA; v_gene: TRBV7-2; CDR3aa: CASSLVGTGGQNIQYF; CDR3nt: TGTGCCAGCAGCTTAGTCGGGACGGGGGGGCAAAACATTCAGTACTTC
d_gene: NA; j_gene: TRBJ2-7; len: 12; abundance: few; v_gene: TRBV7-9; CDR3aa: CASSFSHYEQYF; CDR3nt: TGTGCCAGCAGCTTTAGCCACTACGAGCAGTACTTC
d_gene: NA; j_gene: TRBJ2-1; len: 16; abundance: NA; v_gene: TRBV15; CDR3aa: CATSRSGLLLGDEQFF; CDR3nt: TGTGCCACCAGCAGGTCGGGACTCCTTCTAGGGGATGAGCAGTTCTTC
d_gene: NA; j_gene: TRBJ1-2; len: 15; abundance: NA; v_gene: TRBV6-6; CDR3aa: CASSLGPGTLMMCTF; CDR3nt: TGTGCCAGCAGTTTAGGACCGGGAACGCTCATGATGTGCACCTTC
d_gene: NA; j_gene: TRBJ1-3; len: 17; abundance: NA; v_gene: TRBV3-1/TRBV3-2; CDR3aa: CASSQDYRVGSGNTIYF; CDR3nt: TGTGCCAGCAGCCAAGATTACCGGGTTGGCTCTGGAAACACCATATATTTT
d_gene: NA; j_gene: TRBJ2-2; len: 14; abundance: NA; v_gene: TRBV9; CDR3aa: CASSRARASGELFF; CDR3nt: TGTGCCAGCAGTAGAGCCCGGGCCTCCGGGGAGCTGTTTTTT
d_gene: NA; j_gene: TRBJ1-5; len: 12; abundance: few; v_gene: TRBV5-5; CDR3aa: CASSFGVQPQHF; CDR3nt: TGTGCCAGCAGCTTTGGGGTTCAGCCCCAGCATTTT
d_gene: TRBD1; j_gene: TRBJ2-7; len: 14; abundance: NA; v_gene: TRBV13; CDR3aa: CASSFDRGYNEQYF; CDR3nt: TGTGCCAGCAGCTTCGACAGGGGGTACAACGAGCAGTACTTC
d_gene: NA; j_gene: TRBJ1-1; len: 10; abundance: once; v_gene: TRBV12-5; CDR3aa: CASGGGEAFF; CDR3nt: TGTGCTAGTGGCGGGGGCGAAGCTTTCTTT
d_gene: NA; j_gene: TRBJ1-6; len: 20; abundance: NA; v_gene: TRBV21-1; CDR3aa: CASSKARQGGASSYNSPLHF; CDR3nt: TGTGCCAGCAGCAAAGCGCGACAGGGTGGAGCGAGCTCCTATAATTCACCCCTCCACTTT
d_gene: TRBD2; j_gene: TRBJ2-3; len: 16; abundance: NA; v_gene: TRBV7-3; CDR3aa: CASSWGGGRGTDTQYF; CDR3nt: TGTGCCAGCAGCTGGGGTGGCGGGAGGGGCACAGATACGCAGTATTTT
d_gene: NA; j_gene: TRBJ2-2; len: 15; abundance: NA; v_gene: TRBV7-3; CDR3aa: CASSSLQVNTGELFF; CDR3nt: TGTGCCAGCAGCTCGCTGCAGGTTAACACCGGGGAGCTGTTTTTT
d_gene: TRBD1; j_gene: TRBJ2-7; len: 15; abundance: NA; v_gene: TRBV9; CDR3aa: CASSEGDRFRYEQYF; CDR3nt: TGTGCCAGCAGCGAGGGGGACAGGTTTCGGTACGAGCAGTACTTC
d_gene: TRBD1; j_gene: TRBJ2-2; len: 16; abundance: NA; v_gene: TRBV12-5; CDR3aa: CASGLVVTGDLGELFF; CDR3nt: TGTGCTAGTGGTTTGGTCGTTACAGGGGATTTAGGGGAGCTGTTTTTT
d_gene: TRBD2; j_gene: TRBJ2-3; len: 18; abundance: NA; v_gene: TRBV7-2; CDR3aa: CASSLAPSISGGTDTQYF; CDR3nt: TGTGCCAGCAGCTTAGCGCCATCAATTAGCGGGGGGACAGATACGCAGTATTTT
d_gene: TRBD1; j_gene: TRBJ1-6; len: 15; abundance: NA; v_gene: TRBV7-6; CDR3aa: CASSLDSRGGSPLHF; CDR3nt: TGTGCCAGCAGCTTAGATAGCAGGGGGGGGTCACCCCTCCACTTT
d_gene: TRBD1; j_gene: TRBJ2-1; len: 16; abundance: NA; v_gene: TRBV19; CDR3aa: CASSIGGRGRVHEQFF; CDR3nt: TGTGCCAGTAGTATAGGAGGCAGGGGGCGCGTCCATGAGCAGTTCTTC
d_gene: NA; j_gene: TRBJ1-1; len: 16; abundance: NA; v_gene: TRBV5-4; CDR3aa: CASSSHAEDGNTEAFF; CDR3nt: TGTGCCAGCAGCTCTCACGCCGAGGACGGCAACACTGAAGCTTTCTTT
d_gene: NA; j_gene: TRBJ2-3; len: 11; abundance: NA; v_gene: TRBV12-3/TRBV12-4; CDR3aa: CASSLDSTQYF; CDR3nt: TGTGCCAGCAGTTTAGACAGTACGCAGTATTTT
d_gene: NA; j_gene: TRBJ2-1; len: 13; abundance: NA; v_gene: TRBV9; CDR3aa: CASSVEGVNEQFF; CDR3nt: TGTGCCAGCAGCGTAGAAGGGGTTAATGAGCAGTTCTTC
d_gene: TRBD1; j_gene: TRBJ1-4; len: 12; abundance: NA; v_gene: TRBV5-4; CDR3aa: CASSPGTGELFF; CDR3nt: TGTGCCAGCAGCCCAGGGACAGGAGAACTGTTTTTT
d_gene: NA; j_gene: TRBJ2-1; len: 14; abundance: NA; v_gene: TRBV13; CDR3aa: CASSSGLIDNEQFF; CDR3nt: TGTGCCAGCAGCTCCGGACTAATCGACAATGAGCAGTTCTTC
d_gene: NA; j_gene: TRBJ2-7; len: 14; abundance: NA; v_gene: TRBV2; CDR3aa: CASSERGSLYEQYF; CDR3nt: TGTGCCAGCAGTGAACGGGGGAGCCTCTACGAGCAGTACTTC
d_gene: NA; j_gene: TRBJ1-3; len: 12; abundance: once; v_gene: TRBV3-1/TRBV3-2; CDR3aa: CASSPAGNTIYF; CDR3nt: TGTGCCAGCAGCCCAGCTGGAAACACCATATATTTT
d_gene: NA; j_gene: TRBJ1-2; len: 15; abundance: NA; v_gene: TRBV19; CDR3aa: CASSSTGGRYYGYTF; CDR3nt: TGTGCCAGTAGTTCCACGGGGGGCCGGTACTATGGCTACACCTTC
d_gene: NA; j_gene: TRBJ2-1; len: 14; abundance: NA; v_gene: TRBV29-1; CDR3aa: CSVADELSYNEQFF; CDR3nt: TGCAGCGTCGCCGACGAGCTCTCCTACAATGAGCAGTTCTTC
d_gene: NA; j_gene: TRBJ2-7; len: 15; abundance: NA; v_gene: TRBV30; CDR3aa: CAWSHALGGSYEQYF; CDR3nt: TGTGCCTGGAGTCACGCTTTAGGAGGCTCCTACGAGCAGTACTTC
d_gene: TRBD2; j_gene: TRBJ2-7; len: 16; abundance: few; v_gene: TRBV19; CDR3aa: CASSIGTSGGPWEQYF; CDR3nt: TGTGCCAGTAGTATAGGCACTAGCGGGGGTCCCTGGGAGCAGTACTTC
d_gene: TRBD2; j_gene: TRBJ2-3; len: 15; abundance: many; v_gene: TRBV6-1; CDR3aa: CASSEGTRHTDTQYF; CDR3nt: TGTGCCAGCAGTGAAGGGACTAGACACACAGATACGCAGTATTTT
d_gene: NA; j_gene: TRBJ2-7; len: 12; abundance: NA; v_gene: TRBV28; CDR3aa: CASSSWSYEQYF; CDR3nt: TGTGCCAGCAGTTCCTGGTCCTACGAGCAGTACTTC
d_gene: NA; j_gene: TRBJ1-1; len: 15; abundance: once; v_gene: TRBV18; CDR3aa: CASSLMGGVGTEAFF; CDR3nt: TGTGCCAGCTCCCTAATGGGGGGGGTCGGGACTGAAGCTTTCTTT
d_gene: NA; j_gene: TRBJ2-7; len: 14; abundance: NA; v_gene: TRBV5-5; CDR3aa: CASSSRTNTYEQYF; CDR3nt: TGTGCCAGCAGCTCCCGGACAAACACCTACGAGCAGTACTTC
d_gene: NA; j_gene: TRBJ2-7; len: 14; abundance: NA; v_gene: TRBV15; CDR3aa: CATSRDRQTYEQYF; CDR3nt: TGTGCCACCAGCAGAGATCGACAGACCTACGAGCAGTACTTC
d_gene: TRBD1; j_gene: TRBJ2-5; len: 13; abundance: NA; v_gene: TRBV11-3; CDR3aa: CASSSDREETQYF; CDR3nt: TGTGCCAGCAGCTCGGACAGGGAAGAGACCCAGTACTTC
d_gene: NA; j_gene: TRBJ2-1; len: 13; abundance: NA; v_gene: TRBV5-1; CDR3aa: CASSWGGHNEQFF; CDR3nt: TGCGCCAGCAGCTGGGGTGGCCACAATGAGCAGTTCTTC
d_gene: NA; j_gene: TRBJ1-5; len: 13; abundance: once; v_gene: TRBV7-2; CDR3aa: CASSLATNQPQHF; CDR3nt: TGTGCCAGCAGCTTAGCGACTAATCAGCCCCAGCATTTT
d_gene: NA; j_gene: TRBJ1-2; len: 14; abundance: NA; v_gene: TRBV2; CDR3aa: CASSEGYWGDGYTF; CDR3nt: TGTGCCAGCAGTGAAGGGTATTGGGGGGATGGCTACACCTTC
d_gene: NA; j_gene: TRBJ2-2; len: 12; abundance: NA; v_gene: TRBV5-6; CDR3aa: CASNRVTGELFF; CDR3nt: TGTGCCAGCAACAGGGTCACCGGGGAGCTGTTTTTT
d_gene: NA; j_gene: TRBJ1-1; len: 15; abundance: NA; v_gene: TRBV18; CDR3aa: CASSPLRDMSTEAFF; CDR3nt: TGTGCCAGCTCACCACTCCGGGACATGAGCACTGAAGCTTTCTTT
d_gene: NA; j_gene: TRBJ2-1; len: 15; abundance: NA; v_gene: TRBV5-1; CDR3aa: CASSYGHMAYNEQFF; CDR3nt: TGCGCCAGCAGTTACGGCCACATGGCCTACAATGAGCAGTTCTTC
d_gene: TRBD2; j_gene: TRBJ2-3; len: 16; abundance: NA; v_gene: TRBV4-1; CDR3aa: CASSRRLAGVEDTQYF; CDR3nt: TGCGCCAGCAGCCGGAGACTAGCGGGAGTCGAAGATACGCAGTATTTT
d_gene: NA; j_gene: TRBJ1-6; len: 14; abundance: NA; v_gene: TRBV5-1; CDR3aa: CASSLARGNSPLHF; CDR3nt: TGCGCCAGCAGCTTGGCCAGGGGAAATTCACCCCTCCACTTT
d_gene: NA; j_gene: TRBJ2-4; len: 14; abundance: NA; v_gene: TRBV3-1/TRBV3-2; CDR3aa: CASSHATQLNIQYF; CDR3nt: TGTGCCAGCAGCCATGCGACCCAACTGAACATTCAGTACTTC